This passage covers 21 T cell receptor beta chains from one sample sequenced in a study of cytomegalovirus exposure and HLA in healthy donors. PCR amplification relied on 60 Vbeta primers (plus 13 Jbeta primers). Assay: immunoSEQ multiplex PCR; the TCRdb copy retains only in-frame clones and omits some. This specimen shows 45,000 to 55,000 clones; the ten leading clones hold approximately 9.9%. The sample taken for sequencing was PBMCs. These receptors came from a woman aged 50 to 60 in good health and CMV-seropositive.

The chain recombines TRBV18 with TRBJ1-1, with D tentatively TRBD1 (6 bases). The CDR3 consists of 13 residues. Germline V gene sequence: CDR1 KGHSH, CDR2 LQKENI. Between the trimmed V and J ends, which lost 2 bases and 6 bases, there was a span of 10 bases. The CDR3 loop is CASSPNRDAEAFF. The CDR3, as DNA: TGTGCCAGCTCACCAAACAGGGATGCTGAAGCTTTCTTT. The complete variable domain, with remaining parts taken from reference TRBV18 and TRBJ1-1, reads NAGVMQNPRHLVRRRGQEARLRCSPMKGHSHVYWYRQLPEEGLKFMVYLQKENIIDESGMPKERFSAEFPKEGPSILRIQQVVRGDSAAYFCASSPNRDAEAFFGQGTRLTVV.

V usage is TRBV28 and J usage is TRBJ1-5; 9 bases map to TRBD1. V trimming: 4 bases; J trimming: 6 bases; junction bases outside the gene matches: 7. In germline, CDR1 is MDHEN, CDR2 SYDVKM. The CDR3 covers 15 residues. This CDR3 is CASSSGQGSGQPQHF. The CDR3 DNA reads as TGTGCCAGCAGTTCGGGACAGGGAAGTGGTCAGCCCCAGCATTTT. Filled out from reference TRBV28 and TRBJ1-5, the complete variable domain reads DVKVTQSSRYLVKRTGEKVFLECVQDMDHENMFWYRQDPGLGLRLIYFSYDVKMKEKGDIPEGYSVSREKKERFSLILESASTNQTSMYLCASSSGQGSGQPQHFGDGTRLSIL.

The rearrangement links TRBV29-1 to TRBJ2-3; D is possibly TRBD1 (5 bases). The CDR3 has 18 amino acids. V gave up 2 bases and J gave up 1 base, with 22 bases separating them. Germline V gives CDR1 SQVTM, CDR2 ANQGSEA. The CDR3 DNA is TGCAGCGTTGAATTCAGGGAAGGGAATAATATGGGCACAGATACGCAGTATTTT. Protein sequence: CSVEFREGNNMGTDTQYF.

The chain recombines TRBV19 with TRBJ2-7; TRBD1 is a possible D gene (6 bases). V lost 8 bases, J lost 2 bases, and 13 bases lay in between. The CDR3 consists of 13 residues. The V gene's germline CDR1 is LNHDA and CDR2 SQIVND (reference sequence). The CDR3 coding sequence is TGTGCCAGTGCCCTTCGGACAGCCTACGAGCAGTACTTC. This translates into CASALRTAYEQYF.

The CDR3 protein is CASSVDRANEQFF. CDR3 in DNA: TGTGCCAGCAGCGTCGACAGGGCCAATGAGCAGTTCTTC. V gene TRBV11-2 combines with J gene TRBJ2-1; 7 nucleotides match TRBD1. The CDR3 runs 13 residues. J gave up 6 bases and V 5 bases, and 4 bases lay outside the gene matches. CDR1 and CDR2 (germline): SGHAT, FQNNGV.

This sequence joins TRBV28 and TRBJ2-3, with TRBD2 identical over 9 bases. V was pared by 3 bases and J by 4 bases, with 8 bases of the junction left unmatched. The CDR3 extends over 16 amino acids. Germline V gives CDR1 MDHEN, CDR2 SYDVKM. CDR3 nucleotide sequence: TGTGCCAGCAGTTTTCCGCGGGAGGGCAGGTCAGATACGCAGTATTTT. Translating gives CASSFPREGRSDTQYF.

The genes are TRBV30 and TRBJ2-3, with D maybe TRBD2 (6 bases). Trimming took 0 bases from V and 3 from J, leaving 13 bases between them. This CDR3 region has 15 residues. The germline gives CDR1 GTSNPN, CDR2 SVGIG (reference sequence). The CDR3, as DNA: TGTGCCTGGAGTGTACGCAGTCGGGGGACAGATACGCAGTATTTT. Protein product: CAWSVRSRGTDTQYF.

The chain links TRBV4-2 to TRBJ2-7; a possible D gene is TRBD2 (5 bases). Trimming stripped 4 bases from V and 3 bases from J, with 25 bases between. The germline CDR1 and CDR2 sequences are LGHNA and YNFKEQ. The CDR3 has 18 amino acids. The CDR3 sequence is CASSPTQGRGIEIYEQYF. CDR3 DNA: TGTGCCAGCAGCCCAACTCAAGGTCGGGGTATCGAGATCTACGAGCAGTACTTC.

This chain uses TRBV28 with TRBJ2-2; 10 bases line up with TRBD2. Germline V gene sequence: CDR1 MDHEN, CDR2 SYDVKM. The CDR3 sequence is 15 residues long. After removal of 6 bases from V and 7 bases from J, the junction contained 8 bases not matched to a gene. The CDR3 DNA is TGTGCCAGCAGCCCCGGGACTAGCGAAGACGGGGAGCTGTTTTTT. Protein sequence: CASSPGTSEDGELFF.

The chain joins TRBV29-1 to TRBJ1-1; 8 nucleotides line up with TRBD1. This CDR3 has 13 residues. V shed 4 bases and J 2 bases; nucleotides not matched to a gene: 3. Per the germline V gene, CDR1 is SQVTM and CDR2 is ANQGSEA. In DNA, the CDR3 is TGCAGCGTTGTGGGACAGGCTAACACTGAAGCTTTCTTT. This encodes CSVVGQANTEAFF.

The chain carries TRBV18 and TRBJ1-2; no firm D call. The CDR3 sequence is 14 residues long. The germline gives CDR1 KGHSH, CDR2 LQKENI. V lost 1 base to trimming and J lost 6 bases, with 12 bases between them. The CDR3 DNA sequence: TGTGCCAGCTCACCACGAAGTAACGCGGATGGCTACACCTTC. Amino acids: CASSPRSNADGYTF.

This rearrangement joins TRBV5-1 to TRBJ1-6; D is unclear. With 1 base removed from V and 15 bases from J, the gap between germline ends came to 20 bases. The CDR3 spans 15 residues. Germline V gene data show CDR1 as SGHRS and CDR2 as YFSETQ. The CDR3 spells CASSLSQQQEAHLHF. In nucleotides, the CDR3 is TGCGCCAGCAGCTTGTCCCAGCAGCAGGAGGCGCACCTCCACTTT.

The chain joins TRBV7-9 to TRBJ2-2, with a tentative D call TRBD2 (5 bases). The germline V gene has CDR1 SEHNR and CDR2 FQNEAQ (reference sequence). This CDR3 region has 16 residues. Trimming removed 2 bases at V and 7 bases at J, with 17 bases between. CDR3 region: CASSLKGTGSYGELFF. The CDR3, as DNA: TGTGCCAGCAGCTTAAAGGGTACGGGAAGTTACGGGGAGCTGTTTTTT.

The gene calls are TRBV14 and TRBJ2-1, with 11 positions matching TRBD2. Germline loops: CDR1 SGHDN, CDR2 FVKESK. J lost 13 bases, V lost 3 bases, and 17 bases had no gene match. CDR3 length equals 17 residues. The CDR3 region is CASSQLGSGRGHIGQFF. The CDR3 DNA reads TGTGCCAGCAGCCAGTTGGGTAGCGGGAGGGGCCACATTGGACAGTTCTTC.

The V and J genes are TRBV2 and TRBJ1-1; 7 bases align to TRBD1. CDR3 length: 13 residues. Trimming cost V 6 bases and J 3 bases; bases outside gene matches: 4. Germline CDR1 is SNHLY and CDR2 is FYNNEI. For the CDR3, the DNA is TGTGCCAGCAGGCGACAGGGATACACTGAAGCTTTCTTT. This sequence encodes CASRRQGYTEAFF.

DNA for the CDR3: TGTGCCAGCTCACCAAACACGGGGGAGGCTTTCTTT. Its protein product is CASSPNTGEAFF. V and J are TRBV18 and TRBJ1-1, with a weak D call TRBD1 (5 bases). This CDR3 comprises 12 residues. Trimming removed 2 bases at V and 11 bases at J, with 12 bases between. CDR1 is KGHSH and CDR2 is LQKENI in the germline V gene.

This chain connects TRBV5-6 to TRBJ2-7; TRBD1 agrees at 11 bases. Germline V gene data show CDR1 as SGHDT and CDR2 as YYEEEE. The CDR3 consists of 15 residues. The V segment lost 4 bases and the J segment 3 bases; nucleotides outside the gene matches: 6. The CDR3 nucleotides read TGTGCCAGCAGCGAGCCCGGGACAGGGGGCTACGAGCAGTACTTC. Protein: CASSEPGTGGYEQYF.

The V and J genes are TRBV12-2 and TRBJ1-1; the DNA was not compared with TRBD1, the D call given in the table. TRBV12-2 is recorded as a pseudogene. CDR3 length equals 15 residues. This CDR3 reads CASRPQGQGSTEAFF. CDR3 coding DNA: TGTGCAAGTCGCCCCCAAGGACAGGGGTCGACTGAAGCTTTCTTT.

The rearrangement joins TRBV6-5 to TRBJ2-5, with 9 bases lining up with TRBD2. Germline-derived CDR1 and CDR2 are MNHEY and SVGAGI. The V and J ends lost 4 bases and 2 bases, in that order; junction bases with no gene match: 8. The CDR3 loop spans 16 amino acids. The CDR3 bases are TGTGCCAGCAGTTCCCTAGCGGGAAGGGAACAAGAGACCCAGTACTTC. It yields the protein CASSSLAGREQETQYF.

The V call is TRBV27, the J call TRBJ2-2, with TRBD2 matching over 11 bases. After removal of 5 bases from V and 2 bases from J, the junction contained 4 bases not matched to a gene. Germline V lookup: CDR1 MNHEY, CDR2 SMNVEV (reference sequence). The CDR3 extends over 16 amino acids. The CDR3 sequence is CASSVGLAVNTGELFF. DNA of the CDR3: TGTGCCAGCAGTGTGGGACTAGCGGTTAACACCGGGGAGCTGTTTTTT.

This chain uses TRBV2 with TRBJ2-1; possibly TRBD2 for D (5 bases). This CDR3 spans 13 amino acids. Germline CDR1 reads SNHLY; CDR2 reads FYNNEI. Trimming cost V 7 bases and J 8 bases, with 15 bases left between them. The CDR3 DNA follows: TGTGCCAGCAAGTGGACTGCGGTCTATGAGCAGTTCTTC. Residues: CASKWTAVYEQFF.